This TCR beta chain was sequenced in a study of cytomegalovirus exposure and HLA in healthy donors. The PCR had 60 Vbeta and 13 Jbeta primers. Here immunoSEQ multiplex PCR was the method, and the copy in TCRdb shows in-frame clones only, minus some. The table for this sample gives almost 40,000 clones. The CDR3 extends over 16 amino acids. Germline V gene sequence: CDR1 MNHEY, CDR2 SVGAGI. J was trimmed by 5 bases and V by 1 base; bases with no gene match: 8. The rearrangement joins TRBV6-5 to TRBJ2-7; 10 bases are shared with TRBD1. The sample consisted of PBMCs. The clonotype comes from a woman aged 30 to 39 in good health and CMV-seropositive. CDR3 protein: CASSYLTGGKVDEQYF. For the CDR3, the DNA is TGTGCCAGCAGTTACTTGACAGGGGGCAAAGTCGACGAGCAGTACTTC.